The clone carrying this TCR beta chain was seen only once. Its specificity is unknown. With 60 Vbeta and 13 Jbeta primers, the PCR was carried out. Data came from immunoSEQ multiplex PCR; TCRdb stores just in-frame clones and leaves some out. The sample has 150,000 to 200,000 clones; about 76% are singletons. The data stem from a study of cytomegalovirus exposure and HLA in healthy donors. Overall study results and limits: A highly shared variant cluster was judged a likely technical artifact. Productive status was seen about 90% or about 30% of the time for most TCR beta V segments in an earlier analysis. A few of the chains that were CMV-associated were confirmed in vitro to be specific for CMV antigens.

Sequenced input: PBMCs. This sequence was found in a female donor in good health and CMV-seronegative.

The CDR3, as DNA: TGCGCCAGCAGCTTGGTGACAGGGGAGAGTGGCTACACCTTC. It yields the protein CASSLVTGESGYTF. The V call is TRBV5-1, the J call TRBJ1-2, with 8 bases aligning to TRBD1. This CDR3 comprises 14 residues. Losses at the gene ends were 0 bases for V and 7 bases for J; bases not matched to a gene: 5. In germline, CDR1 is SGHRS, CDR2 YFSETQ. The full variable domain, rest sourced from reference TRBV5-1 and TRBJ1-2, is KAGVTQTPRYLIKTRGQQVTLSCSPISGHRSVSWYQQTPGQGLQFLFEYFSETQRNKGNFPGRFSGRQFSNSRSEMNVSTLELGDSALYLCASSLVTGESGYTFGSGTRLTVV.